The entry below gives a single TCR beta chain sequence along with its context. Each CDR3 protein gets one entry after TCRdb re-called the 5' RACE reads with MiXCR. The sample has about 1.7 million distinct CDR3 sequences, about 32% seen once. The entry originates in a study of identical twins. V was shortened by 0 bases and J by 0 bases, with 15 bases between the two germline ends. The CDR3 has 17 residues. Germline CDR1 is SGHRS and CDR2 is YFSETQ. This receptor was obtained from a newborn girl in good health. The sequencing sample was made of cord blood. The chain recombines TRBV5-1 with TRBJ1-1, with a tentative D call TRBD1 (6 bases). The CDR3 loop is CASSLALGQPMNTEAFF. CDR3 sequence (DNA): TGCGCCAGCAGCTTGGCCCTCGGACAGCCCATGAACACTGAAGCTTTCTTT.